The 3 T cell receptor beta chains in this list originate from one sample, sequenced in a study of T cells in Graves' hyperthyroidism and ophthalmopathy (dated by TCRdb to about 2019). Libraries came from multiplex PCR. Sequencing was performed on an Illumina HiSeq 2000. TCR beta CDR3 regions were amplified from RNA transcripts. The first round of RT-PCR for the TCR CDR3 was performed with the HTBI primer set and the Qiagen OneStep RT-PCR kit. TCRdb's own reprocessing of the public reads used fastp at Q25 and MiXCR and kept productive beta chains. Each entry merges the rows of one CDR3 protein and shows their most common DNA and genes. This sample comprises about 400,000 distinct CDR3 sequences, 15% to 19% of them detected only once. Together, the top ten hold around 14% of the sample. Specimen: blood. The receptors were sampled from a young woman with Graves' hyperthyroidism.

This chain joins TRBV20-1 and TRBJ1-2; D remains ambiguous. The length of the CDR3 is 15 residues. CDR1 is DFQATT and CDR2 is SNEGSKA in the germline V gene (reference sequence). Trimming took 0 bases from V and 8 from J, leaving 19 bases between them. The CDR3 region has the DNA TGCAGTGCTAGAGATGGGCCTTCCTTTGGGAGAGGCTACACCTTC. Translated, it gives CSARDGPSFGRGYTF.

This clonotype came up many times. The V call is TRBV20-1, the J call TRBJ2-7; a weak D match, TRBD2 (6 bases). This CDR3 is 14 amino acids long. Trimming took off 5 bases at V and 2 bases at J, with 16 bases between the two ends. CDR1 and CDR2 from the germline V gene are DFQATT and SNEGSKA (reference sequence). Here the CDR3 reads CSARLGLFTYEQYF. In DNA form, the CDR3 reads TGCAGTGCTCGATTGGGACTCTTTACCTACGAGCAGTACTTC.

The chain has TRBV4-1 and TRBJ1-4; D remains ambiguous. The CDR3 totals 14 residues. Germline assignment: CDR1 MGHRA and CDR2 YSYEKL. V dropped 6 bases and J dropped 8 bases, with 16 bases sitting between them. Written as DNA, the CDR3 is TGCGCCAGCAGGAACAATCGGAGGAAAGAAAAACTGTTTTTT. Its protein product is CASRNNRRKEKLFF.